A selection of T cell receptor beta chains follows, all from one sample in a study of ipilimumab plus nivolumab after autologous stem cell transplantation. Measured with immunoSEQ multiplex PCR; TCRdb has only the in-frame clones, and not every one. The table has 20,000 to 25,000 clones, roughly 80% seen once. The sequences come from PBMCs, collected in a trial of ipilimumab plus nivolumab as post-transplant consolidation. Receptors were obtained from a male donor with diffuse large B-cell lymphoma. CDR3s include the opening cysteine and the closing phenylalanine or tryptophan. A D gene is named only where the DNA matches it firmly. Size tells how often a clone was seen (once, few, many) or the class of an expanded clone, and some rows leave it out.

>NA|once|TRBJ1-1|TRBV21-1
CASSSPRGAGTEAFF
TGTGCCAGCAGCTCCCCCCGGGGGGCAGGCACTGAAGCTTTCTTT
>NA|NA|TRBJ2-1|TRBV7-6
CASSLAGGEQFF
TGTGCCAGCAGCTTAGCTGGGGGTGAGCAGTTCTTC
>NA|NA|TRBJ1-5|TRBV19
CASSTGAGGNQPQHF
TGTGCCAGTAGCACTGGGGCAGGGGGCAATCAGCCCCAGCATTTT
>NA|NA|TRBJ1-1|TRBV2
CASSPYSMNTEAFF
TGTGCCAGCAGTCCATATAGCATGAACACTGAAGCTTTCTTT
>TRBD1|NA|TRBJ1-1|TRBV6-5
CASTRTGLLTEAFF
TGTGCCAGCACCAGGACAGGGCTTTTAACTGAAGCTTTCTTT
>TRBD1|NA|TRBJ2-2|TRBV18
CASSSAGGNTGELFF
TGTGCCAGCTCATCGGCAGGGGGGAACACCGGGGAGCTGTTTTTT
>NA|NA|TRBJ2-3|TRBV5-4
CASSPDLRGSTDTQYF
TGTGCCAGCAGCCCTGACCTAAGGGGGAGTACAGATACGCAGTATTTT
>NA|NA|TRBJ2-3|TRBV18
CASSNSEDTQYF
TGTGCCAGTTCCAACAGCGAGGATACGCAGTATTTT
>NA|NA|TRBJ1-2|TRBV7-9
CASSLAEGPVAYTF
TGTGCCAGCAGCTTAGCTGAGGGACCCGTGGCCTACACCTTC
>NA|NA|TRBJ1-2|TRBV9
CASSVGAEGYGYTF
TGTGCCAGCAGCGTGGGCGCGGAAGGCTATGGCTACACCTTC
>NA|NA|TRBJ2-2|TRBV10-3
CAISESGKGTNTGELFF
TGTGCCATCAGTGAGTCGGGCAAAGGTACGAACACCGGGGAGCTGTTTTTT
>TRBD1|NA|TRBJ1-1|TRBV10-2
CASLQGGLGAFF
TGCGCCAGCCTCCAGGGGGGATTGGGAGCTTTCTTT
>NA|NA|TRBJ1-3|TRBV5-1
CASSLESTGNTIYF
TGCGCCAGCAGCTTGGAGAGTACTGGAAACACCATATATTTT
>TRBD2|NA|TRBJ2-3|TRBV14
CASSHLAGASSTDTQYF
TGTGCCAGCAGCCATCTAGCGGGGGCCTCCAGCACAGATACGCAGTATTTT